Sequencing of this TCR beta chain was carried out in a study of neurological immune-mediated disorders. Study outcomes and limitations: When the repertoires were sorted by phylogenetic grouping, those of 18 of 34 multiple sclerosis patients ended up in one related-CDR3 cluster, a possible signature.

The table lists this clonotype with many counts. Its antigen is currently unknown. TCRdb re-analysed the 5' RACE reads in MiXCR, keeping a single row per CDR3 protein. The repertoire holds 50,000 to 80,000 distinct CDR3 sequences, with 3.5% to 5% as singletons. This CDR3 contains 15 residues. Germline V gives CDR1 LGHDT, CDR2 YNNKEL (reference sequence). Trimming cost V 3 bases and J 8 bases, with 19 bases left between them. The rearrangement links TRBV3-1 to TRBJ1-2, with D possibly being TRBD1 (5 bases). The source of this sequence is a man aged 25 to 45 with multiple sclerosis. Sample: PBMCs. CDR3 in DNA: TGTGCCAGCAGCCACCCAGGGAACAGGCAGAACGGCTACACCTTC. Encoded protein: CASSHPGNRQNGYTF.